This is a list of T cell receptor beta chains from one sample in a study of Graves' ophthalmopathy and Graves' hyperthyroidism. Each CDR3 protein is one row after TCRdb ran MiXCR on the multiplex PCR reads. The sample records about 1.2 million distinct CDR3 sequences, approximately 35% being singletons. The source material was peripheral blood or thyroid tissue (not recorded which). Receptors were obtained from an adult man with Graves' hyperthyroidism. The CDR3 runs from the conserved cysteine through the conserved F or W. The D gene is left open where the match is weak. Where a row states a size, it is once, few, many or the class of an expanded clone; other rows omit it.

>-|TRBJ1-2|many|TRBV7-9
TGTGCCAGCAGCTTACTCCGCGAACCCGATAACTATGGCTACACCTTC
CASSLLREPDNYGYTF
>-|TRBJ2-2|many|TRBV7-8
TGTGCCAGCAGCTTAGTGCCAGGCGTGGTCACCGGGGAGCTGTTTTTT
CASSLVPGVVTGELFF
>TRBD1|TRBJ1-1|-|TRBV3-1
TGTGCCAGCAGCCCTCGGACAGGGCATGAAGCTTTCTTT
CASSPRTGHEAFF
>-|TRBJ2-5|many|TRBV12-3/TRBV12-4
TGTGCCAGCAGTAACCTTGTACGAAAAGAGACCCAGTACTTC
CASSNLVRKETQYF
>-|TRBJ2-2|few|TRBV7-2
TGTGCCAGCAGCGCCCCTGCTGGAACGAACACCGGGGAGCTGTTTTTT
CASSAPAGTNTGELFF
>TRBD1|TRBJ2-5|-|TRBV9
TGTGCCAGCAGCTTACAGGGGCGTAAAGAGACCCAGTACTTC
CASSLQGRKETQYF
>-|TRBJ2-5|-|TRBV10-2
TGCGCCAGCAGTGAGCCGGACAGTTCCTACCAAGAGACCCAGTACTTC
CASSEPDSSYQETQYF
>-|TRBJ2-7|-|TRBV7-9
TGTGCCAGCAGCTTTCAGGGAGTAGGAGAGCAGTACTTC
CASSFQGVGEQYF
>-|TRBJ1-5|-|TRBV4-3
TGCGCCAGCAGCCAACGGCAGGGTGGGGAGCAGCCCCAGCATTTT
CASSQRQGGEQPQHF
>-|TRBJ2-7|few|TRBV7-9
TGTGCCAGCAGCGGAAGACCCCCGCCGGCGGACTACGAGCAGTACTTC
CASSGRPPPADYEQYF
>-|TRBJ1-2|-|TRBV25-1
TGTGCCAGCAGTGATTCCGGGGGAAGGATGGCTAACTATGGCTACACCTTC
CASSDSGGRMANYGYTF
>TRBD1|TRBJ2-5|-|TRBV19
TGTGCCTCAACAGGGGTTCAGGAGACCCAGTACTTC
CASTGVQETQYF
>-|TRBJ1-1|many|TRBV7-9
TGTGCCAGCAGCTTACAGACTGAAGCTTTCTTT
CASSLQTEAFF
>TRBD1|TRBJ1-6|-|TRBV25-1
TGTGCCAGCAGTAACAGGGGGGATTCACCCCTCCACTTT
CASSNRGDSPLHF
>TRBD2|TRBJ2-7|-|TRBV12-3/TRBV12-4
TGTGCCAGCAGTTCGGGTCTAGCGGGAGCCAACGAGCAGTACTTC
CASSSGLAGANEQYF
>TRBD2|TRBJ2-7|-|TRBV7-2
TGTGCCAGCAGCTTAGCTTTACTAGCGGGGGCCTACGAGCAGTACTTC
CASSLALLAGAYEQYF
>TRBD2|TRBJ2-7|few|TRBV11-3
TGTGCCAGCAGTATGGGACTAGCGGGAGTTTCCCACTACGAGCAGTACTTC
CASSMGLAGVSHYEQYF
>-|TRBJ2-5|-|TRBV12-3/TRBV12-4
TGTGCCAGCAGTGTGGCGGGGACCCAGTACTTC
CASSVAGTQYF
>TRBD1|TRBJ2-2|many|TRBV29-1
TGCAGCGCCGCGACAGGGGGTAACACCGGGGAGCTGTTTTTT
CSAATGGNTGELFF
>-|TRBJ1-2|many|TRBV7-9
TGTGCCAGCCCCGGGGGATCCTATGGCTACACCTTC
CASPGGSYGYTF
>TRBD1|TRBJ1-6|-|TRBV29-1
TGCAGCGTTGGGAAGGGGGCCCTCTCACCCCTCCACTTT
CSVGKGALSPLHF
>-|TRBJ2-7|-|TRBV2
-
CASICSAVESSYEQYF
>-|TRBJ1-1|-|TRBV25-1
TGTGCCAGCAGCGCGGCAGGGGTTCGTCAAGGAGCTTTCTTT
CASSAAGVRQGAFF
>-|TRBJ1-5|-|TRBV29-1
TGCAGCGTCGTCGGGGGCCGGTTGGGACAGCCCCAGCATTTT
CSVVGGRLGQPQHF
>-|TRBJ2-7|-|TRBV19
TGTGCCAGTAGTATAGCCGGCTACGAGCAGTACTTC
CASSIAGYEQYF
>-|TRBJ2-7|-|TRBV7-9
TGTGCCAGCAGCTTAGGGGGACATACGCCCTACGAGCAGTACTTC
CASSLGGHTPYEQYF
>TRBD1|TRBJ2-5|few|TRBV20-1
TGCAGTGCTAGAGAAGACCGGGACAGGGGTGGAGAGACCCAGTACTTC
CSAREDRDRGGETQYF
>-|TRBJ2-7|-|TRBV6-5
TGTGCCAGCAGTTACTCGACGGCGGGGAGAAACGAGCAGTACTTC
CASSYSTAGRNEQYF
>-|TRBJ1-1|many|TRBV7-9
TGTGCCAGCAGCCCTCCGCGGGAGGGGGCTTTCTTT
CASSPPREGAFF
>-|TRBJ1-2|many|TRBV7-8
TGTGCCAGCAGCTTAGCGGGGACTAACTATGGCTACACCTTC
CASSLAGTNYGYTF
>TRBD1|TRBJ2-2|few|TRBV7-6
TGTGCCAGCAGCTTAGCTGGGTTTCAGGGGGCGGTCGGGGAGCTGTTTTTT
CASSLAGFQGAVGELFF
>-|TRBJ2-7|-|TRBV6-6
TGTGCCAGCAGTTCCGAGGCCTACGAGCAGTACTTC
CASSSEAYEQYF
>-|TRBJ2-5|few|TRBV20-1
TGCAGTGCCCCTTGGGGACTCGACACGACCCAGTACTTC
CSAPWGLDTTQYF
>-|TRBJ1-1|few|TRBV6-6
TGTGCCAGCAGTTACACGGCTGGGAACACTGAAGCTTTCTTT
CASSYTAGNTEAFF
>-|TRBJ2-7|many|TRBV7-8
TGTGCCAGCACCATAAAACGGACGGACTACGAGCAGTACTTC
CASTIKRTDYEQYF
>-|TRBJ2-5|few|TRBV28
TGTGCCACCTCGACAGGTCTAGGGGAGACCCAGTACTTC
CATSTGLGETQYF
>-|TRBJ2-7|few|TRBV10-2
TGTGCCAGCAGAGGACAGAGTTTCTACGAGCAGTACTTC
CASRGQSFYEQYF
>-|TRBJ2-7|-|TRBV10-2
TGCGCCAGCAGTGAGTCAGGGTCCGAGCAGTACTTC
CASSESGSEQYF
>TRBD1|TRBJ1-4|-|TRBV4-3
TGCGCCAGCAGCCGGAAACTCACCCGGGACAGTAATGAAAAACTGTTTTTT
CASSRKLTRDSNEKLFF
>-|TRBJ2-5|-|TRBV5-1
TGCGCCAGCAGTCTTGGGGCAAACGGGGAGACCCAGTACTTC
CASSLGANGETQYF
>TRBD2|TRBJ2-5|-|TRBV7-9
TGTGCCAGCAATCGAGCTAGCGGGGAAGAGACCCAGTACTTC
CASNRASGEETQYF
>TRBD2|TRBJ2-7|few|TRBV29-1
TGCAGCGTTGTGACGGGAGGCGAGCAGTACTTC
CSVVTGGEQYF
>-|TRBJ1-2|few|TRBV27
TGTGCCAGCAGTCCGGGACGGGGAGCGAATGGCTACACCTTC
CASSPGRGANGYTF
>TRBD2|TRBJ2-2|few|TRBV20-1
TGCAGTGCTAGATTCCCCGGACTAGCGGGGGCCGGGGAGCTGTTTTTT
CSARFPGLAGAGELFF